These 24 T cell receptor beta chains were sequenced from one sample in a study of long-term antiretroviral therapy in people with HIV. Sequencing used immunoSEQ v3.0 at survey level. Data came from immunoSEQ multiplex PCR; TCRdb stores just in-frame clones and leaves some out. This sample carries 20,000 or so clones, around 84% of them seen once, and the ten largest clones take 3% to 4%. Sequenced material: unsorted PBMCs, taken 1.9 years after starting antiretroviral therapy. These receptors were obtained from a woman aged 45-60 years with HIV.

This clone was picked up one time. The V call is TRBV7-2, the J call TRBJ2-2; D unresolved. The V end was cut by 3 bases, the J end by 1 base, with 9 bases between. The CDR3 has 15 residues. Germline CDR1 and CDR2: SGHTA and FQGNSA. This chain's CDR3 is CASSFGQLNTGELFF. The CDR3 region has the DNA TGTGCCAGCAGCTTCGGGCAGCTGAACACCGGGGAGCTGTTTTTT.

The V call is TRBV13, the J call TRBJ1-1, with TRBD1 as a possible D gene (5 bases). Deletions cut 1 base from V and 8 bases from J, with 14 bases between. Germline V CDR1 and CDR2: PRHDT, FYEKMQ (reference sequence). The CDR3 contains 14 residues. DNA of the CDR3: TGTGCCAGCAGCTTAGTGGGTTCTGAGGGGGAAGCTTTCTTT. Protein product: CASSLVGSEGEAFF.

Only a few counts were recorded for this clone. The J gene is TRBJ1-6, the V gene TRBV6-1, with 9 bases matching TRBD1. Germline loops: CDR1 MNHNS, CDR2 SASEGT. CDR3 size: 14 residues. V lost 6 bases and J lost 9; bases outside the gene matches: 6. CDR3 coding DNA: TGTGCCAGCAGGACCGGGACAGGGTTTTCACCCCTCCACTTT. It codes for CASRTGTGFSPLHF.

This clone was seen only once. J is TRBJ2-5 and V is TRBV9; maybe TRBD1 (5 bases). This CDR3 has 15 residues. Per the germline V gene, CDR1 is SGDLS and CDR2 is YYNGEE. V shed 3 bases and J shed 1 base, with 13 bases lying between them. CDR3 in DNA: TGTGCCAGCAGCGCATATGCAGGGTCCCAAGAGACCCAGTACTTC. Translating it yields CASSAYAGSQETQYF.

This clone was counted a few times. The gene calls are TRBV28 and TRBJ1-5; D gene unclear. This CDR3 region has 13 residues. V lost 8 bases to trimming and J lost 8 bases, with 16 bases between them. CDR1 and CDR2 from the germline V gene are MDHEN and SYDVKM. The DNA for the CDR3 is TGTGCCAGCGCCCCGACCCGTGTAGAGCCCCAGCATTTT. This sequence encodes CASAPTRVEPQHF.

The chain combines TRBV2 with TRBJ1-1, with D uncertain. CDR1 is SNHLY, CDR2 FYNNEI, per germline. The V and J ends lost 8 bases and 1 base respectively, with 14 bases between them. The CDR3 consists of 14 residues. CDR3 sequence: CASRNWATNTEAFF. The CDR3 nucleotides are TGTGCCAGCCGTAACTGGGCCACGAACACTGAAGCTTTCTTT.

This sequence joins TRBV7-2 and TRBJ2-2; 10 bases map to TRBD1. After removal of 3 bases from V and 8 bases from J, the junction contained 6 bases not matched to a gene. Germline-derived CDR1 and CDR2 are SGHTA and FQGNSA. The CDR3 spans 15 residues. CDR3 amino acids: CASSLKTGGRGELFF. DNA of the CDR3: TGTGCCAGCAGCTTGAAGACAGGGGGCAGGGGGGAGCTGTTTTTT.

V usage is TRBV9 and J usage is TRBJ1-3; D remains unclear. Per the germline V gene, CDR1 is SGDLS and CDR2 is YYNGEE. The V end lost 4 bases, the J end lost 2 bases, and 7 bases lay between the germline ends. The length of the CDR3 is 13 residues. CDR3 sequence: CASSISAGNTIYF. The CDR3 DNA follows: TGTGCCAGCAGCATTTCGGCTGGAAACACCATATATTTT.

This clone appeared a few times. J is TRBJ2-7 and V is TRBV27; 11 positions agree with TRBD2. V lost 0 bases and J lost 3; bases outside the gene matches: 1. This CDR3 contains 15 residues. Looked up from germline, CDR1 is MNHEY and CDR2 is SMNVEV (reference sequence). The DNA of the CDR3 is TGTGCCAGCAGTTTATCAGGACTAGCGGGCTACGAGCAGTACTTC. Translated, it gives CASSLSGLAGYEQYF.

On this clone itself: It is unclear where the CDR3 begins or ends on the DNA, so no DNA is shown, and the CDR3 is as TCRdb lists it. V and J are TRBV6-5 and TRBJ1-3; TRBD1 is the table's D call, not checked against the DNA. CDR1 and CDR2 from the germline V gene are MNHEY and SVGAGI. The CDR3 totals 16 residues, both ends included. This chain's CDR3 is CASSSFQVSSGNTIYF.

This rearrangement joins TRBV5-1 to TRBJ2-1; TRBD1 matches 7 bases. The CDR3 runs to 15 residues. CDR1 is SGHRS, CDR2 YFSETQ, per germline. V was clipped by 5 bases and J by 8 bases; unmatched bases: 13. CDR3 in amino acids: CASRLTGDPGHEQFF. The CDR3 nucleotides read TGCGCCAGCAGGCTTACAGGGGACCCTGGGCATGAGCAGTTCTTC.

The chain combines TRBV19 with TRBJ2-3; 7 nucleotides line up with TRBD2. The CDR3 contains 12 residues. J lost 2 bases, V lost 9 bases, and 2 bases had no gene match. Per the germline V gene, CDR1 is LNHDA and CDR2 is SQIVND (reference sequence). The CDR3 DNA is TGTGCCAGCAGCGGGAACACAGATACGCAGTATTTT. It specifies CASSGNTDTQYF.

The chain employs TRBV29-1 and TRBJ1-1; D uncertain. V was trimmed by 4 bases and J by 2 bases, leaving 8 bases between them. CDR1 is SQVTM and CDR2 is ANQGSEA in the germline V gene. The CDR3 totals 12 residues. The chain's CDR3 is CSVGLINTEAFF. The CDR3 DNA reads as TGCAGCGTTGGACTGATTAACACTGAAGCTTTCTTT.

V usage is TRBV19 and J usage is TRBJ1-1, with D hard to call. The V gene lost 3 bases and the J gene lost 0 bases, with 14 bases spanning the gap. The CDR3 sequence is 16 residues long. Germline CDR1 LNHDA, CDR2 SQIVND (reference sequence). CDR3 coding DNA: TGTGCCAGTAGTATCTACGCGGGAGCCATGAACACTGAAGCTTTCTTT. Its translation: CASSIYAGAMNTEAFF.

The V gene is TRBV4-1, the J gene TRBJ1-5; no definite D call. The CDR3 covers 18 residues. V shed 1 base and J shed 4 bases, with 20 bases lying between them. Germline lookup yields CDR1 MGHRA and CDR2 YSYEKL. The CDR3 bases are TGCGCCAGCAGCCAAGGCCTTCTCTCGGGTCTGTTTAATCAGCCCCAGCATTTT. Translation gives CASSQGLLSGLFNQPQHF.

The CDR3 loop is CASTRDKGKQPQHF. DNA of the CDR3: TGTGCCAGCACCCGGGACAAGGGGAAACAGCCCCAGCATTTT. This sequence joins TRBV7-8 and TRBJ1-5; a possible D gene is TRBD1 (6 bases). CDR1 is SGHVS, CDR2 FQNEAQ, per germline. V was shortened by 7 bases and J by 7 bases, with 17 bases between the two germline ends. This CDR3 is 14 amino acids long.

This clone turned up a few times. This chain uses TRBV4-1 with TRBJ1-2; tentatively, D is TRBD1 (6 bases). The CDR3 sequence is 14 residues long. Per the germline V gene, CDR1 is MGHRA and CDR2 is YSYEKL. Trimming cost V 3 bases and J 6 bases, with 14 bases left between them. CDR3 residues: CASSHLKGGNGYTF. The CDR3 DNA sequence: TGCGCCAGCAGCCACCTCAAAGGGGGTAATGGCTACACCTTC.

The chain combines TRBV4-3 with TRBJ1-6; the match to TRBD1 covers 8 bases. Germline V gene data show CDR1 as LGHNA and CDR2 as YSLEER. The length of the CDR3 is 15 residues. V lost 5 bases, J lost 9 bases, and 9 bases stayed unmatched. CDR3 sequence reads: CASSYGQGRGSPLHF. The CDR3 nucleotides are TGCGCCAGCAGCTACGGACAGGGAAGAGGTTCACCCCTCCACTTT.

This chain's CDR3 is CASTGPRGNYGYTF. In DNA form, the CDR3 reads TGTGCCAGCACCGGCCCGCGGGGAAACTATGGCTACACCTTC. This chain connects TRBV9 to TRBJ1-2, with D unresolved. Deletions cut 6 bases from V and 2 bases from J, with 14 bases between. This CDR3 has 14 amino acids. Germline V CDR1 and CDR2: SGDLS, YYNGEE.

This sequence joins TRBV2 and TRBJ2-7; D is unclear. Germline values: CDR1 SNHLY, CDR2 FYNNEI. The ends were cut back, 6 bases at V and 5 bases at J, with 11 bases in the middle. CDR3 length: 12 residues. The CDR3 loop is CASSYTRDEQYF. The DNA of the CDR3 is TGTGCCAGCAGCTATACAAGGGACGAGCAGTACTTC.

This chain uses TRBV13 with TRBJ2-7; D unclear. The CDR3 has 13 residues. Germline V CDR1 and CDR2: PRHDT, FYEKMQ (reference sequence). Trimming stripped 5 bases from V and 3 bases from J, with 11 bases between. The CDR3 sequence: CASSLRMGYEQYF. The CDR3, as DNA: TGTGCCAGCAGCCTCCGGATGGGCTACGAGCAGTACTTC.

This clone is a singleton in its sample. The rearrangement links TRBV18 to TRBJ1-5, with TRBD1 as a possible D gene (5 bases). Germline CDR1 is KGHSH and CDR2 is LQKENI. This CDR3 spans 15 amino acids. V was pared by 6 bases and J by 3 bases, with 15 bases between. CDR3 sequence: CASSLGGGPNQPQHF. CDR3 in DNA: TGTGCCAGCTCGCTCGGGGGAGGGCCCAATCAGCCCCAGCATTTT.

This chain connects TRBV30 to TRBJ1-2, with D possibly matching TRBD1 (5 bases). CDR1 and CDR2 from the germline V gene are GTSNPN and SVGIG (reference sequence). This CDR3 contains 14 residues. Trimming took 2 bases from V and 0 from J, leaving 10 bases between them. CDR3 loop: CAWSPGHSNYGYTF. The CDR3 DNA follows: TGTGCCTGGAGTCCCGGACACTCTAACTATGGCTACACCTTC.

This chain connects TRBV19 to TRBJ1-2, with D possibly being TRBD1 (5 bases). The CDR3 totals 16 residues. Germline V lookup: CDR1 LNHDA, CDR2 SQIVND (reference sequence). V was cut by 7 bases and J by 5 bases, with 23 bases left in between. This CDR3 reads CASTPSATGVVYGYTF. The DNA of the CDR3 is TGTGCCAGTACTCCATCGGCGACGGGGGTGGTGTATGGCTACACCTTC.